There are a few counts of the clone carrying this T cell receptor beta chain. No antigen is known for it. TCRdb passed the 5' RACE reads through MiXCR, listing each CDR3 protein once. The data contain 350,000 to 450,000 distinct CDR3 sequences, about 25% of them singletons. This entry belongs to a study of CD8 T cells in ankylosing spondylitis. Points from the study as a whole: What seemed typical of ankylosing spondylitis blood was a TCR beta motif built from roughly eight highly homologous variants. A subset of motif variants has previously been described in the synovial fluid and blood of reactive arthritis. Significantly higher representation of disease-linked clones was reported for matched ankylosing spondylitis synovial fluid.

The receptor comes from a male donor with ankylosing spondylitis. The specimen sequenced was blood, either unsorted or a sorted T cell fraction (not recorded which).

CDR3 amino acids: CASRPDRDTEAFF. CDR3 nucleotides: TGCGCCAGCAGGCCCGACCGGGACACTGAAGCTTTCTTT. V usage is TRBV5-1 and J usage is TRBJ1-1, with unresolved D. V lost 5 bases, J lost 3 bases, and 11 bases lay in between. Germline assignment: CDR1 SGHRS and CDR2 YFSETQ. This CDR3 comprises 13 residues.